The 5 T cell receptor beta chains below all came from one sample that was sequenced in a study of cytomegalovirus exposure and HLA in healthy donors. Assay: immunoSEQ multiplex PCR; the TCRdb copy retains only in-frame clones and omits some. Among about 95,000 clones, 75% to 90% were seen once, and the ten largest hold approximately 20%. The source material was PBMCs. The receptors here all came from a man aged 18 to 30 in good health and CMV-seropositive.

A single count supports this clone. CDR3 region: CASSVAYANTGELFF. The CDR3 DNA reads as TGTGCCAGCAGCGTCGCGTACGCGAACACCGGGGAGCTGTTTTTT. The chain carries TRBV9 and TRBJ2-2; unclear D gene. This CDR3 is built from 15 residues. Germline assignment: CDR1 SGDLS and CDR2 YYNGEE. With 2 bases removed from V and 0 bases from J, the gap between germline ends came to 8 bases.

The V and J genes are TRBV6-1 and TRBJ2-1, with a possible D match to TRBD2 (6 bases). Trimming removed 1 base at V and 6 bases at J, with 10 bases between. The CDR3 covers 14 residues. Germline V gene lookup returns CDR1 MNHNS and CDR2 SASEGT. The CDR3 sequence is CASSEGGDFNEQFF. The CDR3 DNA sequence: TGTGCCAGCAGTGAAGGAGGGGACTTCAATGAGCAGTTCTTC.

The chain employs TRBV7-6 and TRBJ1-4; TRBD1 is a possible D gene (6 bases). The CDR3 runs to 15 residues. CDR1 is SGHVS and CDR2 is FNYEAQ in the germline V gene. The ends were cut back, 5 bases at V and 8 bases at J, with 18 bases in the middle. The CDR3 protein is CASSLMGARGEKLFF. The CDR3 coding sequence is TGTGCCAGCAGCCTTATGGGGGCACGAGGGGAAAAACTGTTTTTT.

The chain carries TRBV30 and TRBJ2-1; 7 nucleotides align to TRBD1. The CDR3 runs 17 residues. V trimming: 4 bases; J trimming: 0 bases; junction bases outside the gene matches: 12. Germline lookup yields CDR1 GTSNPN and CDR2 SVGIG (reference sequence). The CDR3 region is CAWTRGGHSSSYNEQFF. The CDR3 DNA reads TGTGCCTGGACCCGAGGGGGCCACTCAAGCTCCTACAATGAGCAGTTCTTC.

The chain combines TRBV27 with TRBJ2-1, with a tentative D call TRBD2 (5 bases). The V end lost 1 base, the J end lost 8 bases, and 24 bases lay between the germline ends. Germline values: CDR1 MNHEY, CDR2 SMNVEV (reference sequence). The CDR3 runs to 18 residues. CDR3: CASSLLRLGGLTLDEQFF. The DNA of the CDR3 is TGTGCCAGCAGTTTATTGAGATTGGGCGGACTCACTCTGGATGAGCAGTTCTTC.